These 19 T cell receptor beta chains share one sample of origin, sequenced in a study of control samples from healthy donors and cancer patients. Some clones are missing from TCRdb's copy, which holds only in-frame ones; the method was immunoSEQ multiplex PCR. The sample contains some 200,000 clones, approximately 92% of which appear only once. What was sequenced was blood. The receptors shown here come from a man aged 18 to 35 in good health.

This clone is a singleton in its sample. The V gene is TRBV29-1, the J gene TRBJ2-3; 8 bases match TRBD1. V shed 4 bases and J 6 bases; nucleotides not matched to a gene: 3. The CDR3 totals 12 residues. CDR1 is SQVTM, CDR2 ANQGSEA, per germline. Here the CDR3 reads CSVGTGMDTQYF. In DNA, the CDR3 is TGCAGCGTTGGGACAGGGATGGATACGCAGTATTTT.

This clone has just a few counts. The V gene is TRBV30, the J gene TRBJ1-5; 8 bases match TRBD1. Looked up from germline, CDR1 is GTSNPN and CDR2 is SVGIG (reference sequence). The CDR3 runs to 16 residues. V lost 2 bases and J lost 7; bases outside the gene matches: 13. CDR3 sequence reads: CAWSLQSGGLGQPQHF. CDR3 nucleotide sequence: TGTGCCTGGAGTCTTCAGTCAGGGGGCCTGGGGCAGCCCCAGCATTTT. Drawing the rest from reference TRBV30 and TRBJ1-5, the complete variable domain is SQTIHQWPATLVQPVGSPLSLECTVEGTSNPNLYWYRQAAGRGLQLLFYSVGIGQISSEVPQNLSASRPQDRQFILSSKKLLLSDSGFYLCAWSLQSGGLGQPQHFGDGTRLSIL.

The V and J genes are TRBV18 and TRBJ1-1; the match to TRBD1 covers 9 bases. Looked up from germline, CDR1 is KGHSH and CDR2 is LQKENI. V shed 5 bases, J shed 1 base, and the junction held 2 bases outside the gene matches. This CDR3 has 14 amino acids. The CDR3 coding sequence is TGTGCCAGCTCAGAGGACAGGGGGAACACTGAAGCTTTCTTT. Protein product: CASSEDRGNTEAFF. Full variable domain (remainder filled in from reference TRBV18 and TRBJ1-1): NAGVMQNPRHLVRRRGQEARLRCSPMKGHSHVYWYRQLPEEGLKFMVYLQKENIIDESGMPKERFSAEFPKEGPSILRIQQVVRGDSAAYFCASSEDRGNTEAFFGQGTRLTVV.

The chain carries TRBV24-1 and TRBJ2-2, with TRBD1 matching 7 bases. There are 14 residues in the CDR3. V shed 7 bases and J 2 bases; nucleotides not matched to a gene: 3. CDR1 and CDR2 from the germline V gene are KGHDR and SFDVKD. CDR3 coding DNA: TGTGCCACCAGAGGGACAGCCAACACCGGGGAGCTGTTTTTT. As protein: CATRGTANTGELFF.

The CDR3 is CASKTAPYSNQPQHF. The DNA of the CDR3 is TGTGCCAGTAAAACAGCACCTTATAGCAATCAGCCCCAGCATTTT. The chain couples TRBV19 to TRBJ1-5; D unresolved. The V end lost 7 bases, the J end lost 0 bases, and 13 bases lay between the germline ends. This CDR3 comprises 15 residues. Germline V lookup: CDR1 LNHDA, CDR2 SQIVND (reference sequence).

The chain is built from TRBV27 and TRBJ2-2, with D perhaps assigned TRBD1 or TRBD2 (5 bases each). Trimming removed 7 bases from V and 5 bases from J, with 20 bases in between. This CDR3 contains 16 residues. CDR1 MNHEY and CDR2 SMNVEV come from the germline V gene (reference sequence). CDR3 coding DNA: TGTGCCAGCATTTCGTATGCGAGGGGCGGGACCGGGGAGCTGTTTTTT. It codes for CASISYARGGTGELFF.

The chain employs TRBV7-2 and TRBJ2-6; D unresolved. There are 16 residues in the CDR3. CDR1 SGHTA and CDR2 FQGNSA come from the germline V gene. V lost 3 bases to trimming and J lost 4 bases, with 13 bases between them. The CDR3 here is CASSLKVLTGANVLTF. Here the CDR3 DNA reads TGTGCCAGCAGCTTGAAGGTTCTCACCGGGGCCAACGTCCTGACTTTC. The full variable domain, completed using reference TRBV7-2 and TRBJ2-6, is GAGVSQSPSNKVTEKGKDVELRCDPISGHTALYWYRQSLGQGLEFLIYFQGNSAPDKSGLPSDRFSAERTGGSVSTLTIQRTQQEDSAVYLCASSLKVLTGANVLTFGAGSRLTVL.

This clone has a single count. CDR3: CASSFIDPGPAFF. Here the CDR3 DNA reads TGTGCCAGCAGTTTTATAGACCCGGGCCCGGCTTTCTTT. The rearrangement uses TRBV12-3 or TRBV12-4 and TRBJ1-1; D is ambiguous. Trimming stripped 3 bases from V and 11 bases from J, with 16 bases between. The CDR3 totals 13 residues.

DNA of the CDR3: TGTGCCAGCAGGAAAAATGGAGGGGAGCAGTACTTC. Its protein product is CASRKNGGEQYF. The V call is TRBV6-5, the J call TRBJ2-7, with D perhaps matching TRBD2 (6 bases). CDR1 MNHEY and CDR2 SVGAGI come from the germline V gene. V dropped 6 bases and J dropped 7 bases, with 13 bases sitting between them. This CDR3 spans 12 amino acids.

The CDR3 coding sequence is TGTGCCAGCTCGATGGATCAGGGGTTAGCTGGGGCCAACGTCCTGACTTTC. Protein product: CASSMDQGLAGANVLTF. V gene TRBV18 combines with J gene TRBJ2-6; possible D gene TRBD1, 6 bases. CDR3 length: 17 residues. Trimming shortened V by 6 bases and J by 2 bases, and 17 bases separated the two germline ends. CDR1 is KGHSH and CDR2 is LQKENI in the germline V gene.

This clone occurred once. The V and J genes are TRBV21-1 and TRBJ1-5; no check of the table's D call, TRBD1, against the DNA was made. TRBV21-1 counts as a pseudogene. The CDR3 runs 16 residues. CDR3 sequence: CASSRQGDYSNQPQHF. The CDR3 bases are TGTGCCAGCAGCAGACAGGGTGACTATAGCAATCAGCCCCAGCATTTT.

The chain couples TRBV28 to TRBJ2-2; no firm D call. The CDR3 runs to 16 residues. Trimming took off 7 bases at V and 0 bases at J, with 15 bases between the two ends. Germline V gene data show CDR1 as MDHEN and CDR2 as SYDVKM. The CDR3 here is CASTPSHRANTGELFF. The CDR3 DNA sequence: TGTGCCAGCACCCCGTCCCACCGCGCGAACACCGGGGAGCTGTTTTTT.

This chain connects TRBV25-1 to TRBJ1-3; TRBD1 aligns across 7 bases. Trimming at V came to 4 bases and at J to 0 bases, leaving 3 bases not matched to a gene. Germline V gene sequence: CDR1 MGHDK, CDR2 SYGVNS. CDR3 length equals 15 residues. CDR3 nucleotides: TGTGCCAGCAGTGCGGGGACAGACTCTGGAAACACCATATATTTT. Translation: CASSAGTDSGNTIYF.

The rearrangement joins TRBV7-2 to TRBJ2-7; D unresolved. With 3 bases removed from V and 5 bases from J, the gap between germline ends came to 5 bases. CDR3 length equals 11 residues. Germline V lookup: CDR1 SGHTA, CDR2 FQGNSA. CDR3 amino acids: CASSFSNEQYF. Written as DNA, the CDR3 is TGTGCCAGCAGCTTCTCTAACGAGCAGTACTTC.

Details on this clone: One junction end does not reproduce the germline sequence, and a read error may be involved. The CDR3 spells CASSYSGTASHF. CDR3 coding DNA: TGTGCCAGCAGTTACTCTGGGACAGCCTCCCACTTC. The chain couples TRBV6-5 to TRBJ2-7; the match to TRBD1 covers 7 bases. Germline loops: CDR1 MNHEY, CDR2 SVGAGI. The CDR3 is 12 amino acids.

This chain joins TRBV19 and TRBJ2-7; D perhaps matches TRBD1 (5 bases). V lost 4 bases and J 1 base, leaving 11 bases between the germline ends. Germline CDR1 LNHDA, CDR2 SQIVND (reference sequence). The CDR3 covers 14 residues. The CDR3 region has the DNA TGTGCCAGTAGTACGGGCAGGGTGTCCTACGAGCAGTACTTC. Protein product: CASSTGRVSYEQYF.

The genes are TRBV18 and TRBJ1-2; D remains unclear. Germline loops: CDR1 KGHSH, CDR2 LQKENI. The CDR3 spans 14 residues. V was shortened by 0 bases and J by 5 bases, with 10 bases between the two germline ends. The CDR3 DNA sequence: TGTGCCAGCTCACCACCGACCCAGAGTTATGGCTACACCTTC. Translated, it gives CASSPPTQSYGYTF.

This rearrangement joins TRBV10-3 to TRBJ2-2; no definite D call. V lost 7 bases to trimming and J lost 1 base, with 7 bases between them. The CDR3 is 13 residues long. The germline CDR1 and CDR2 sequences are ENHRY and SYGVKD. CDR3 nucleotides: TGTGCCATCAATTCAGTGAACACCGGGGAGCTGTTTTTT. Protein: CAINSVNTGELFF.

This clone was detected only once. The V call is TRBV18, the J call TRBJ1-5; 7 bases map to TRBD1. Germline trimming cut 6 bases from V and 7 bases from J; bases unmatched to any gene: 6. CDR1 is KGHSH and CDR2 is LQKENI in the germline V gene. The CDR3 loop spans 13 amino acids. The CDR3 sequence: CASSRGGGQPQHF. CDR3 sequence (DNA): TGTGCCAGCTCCCGCGGAGGGGGCCAGCCCCAGCATTTT.